This paragraph reports one T cell receptor (beta chain). The entry originates in a study of blood T cell repertoires in COVID-19. Study background: Some COVID-19 samples were acute and others convalescent; all came from the United States, Italy and Spain. T cells, B-cell-depleted T cells, or PBMCs provided the cDNA or gDNA that served as material.

Measured with immunoSEQ multiplex PCR; TCRdb has only the in-frame clones, and not every one. The sample has roughly 200,000 clones, approximately 86% seen once; the top ten hold 3.8%. The J segment lost 6 bases and the V segment lost 5 bases, leaving 6 bases of the junction unmatched. CDR3 length: 15 amino acids. CDR1 is MNHEY, CDR2 SVGEGT, per germline. Participants spanned ages roughly 18 to 95 years and resided in 20 to 30 US areas. The chain links TRBV6-2 or TRBV6-3 to TRBJ2-1; TRBD2 agrees at 11 bases. Sequenced: PBMCs or T cells enriched from blood (not recorded which). The clonotype originates from a middle-aged woman with acute COVID-19. CDR3 loop: CASSLAGGPSNEQFF. Written as DNA, the CDR3 is TGTGCCAGCAGTCTAGCGGGAGGTCCCTCCAATGAGCAGTTCTTC.